This T cell receptor beta chain was documented in a study of T cell responses to AZD1222 COVID-19 vaccine (dated by TCRdb to the early 2020s). With respect to the entire study: A total of 230 to 250 trial participants underwent TCR sequencing, of whom 207 had received two doses of AZD1222 and roughly 26 had received two doses of the MenACWY control vaccine. Trial participants were enrolled by age into subgroups of 18-55, 56-69 and 70-plus years, and 148, 28 and 57 TCR-sequenced participants, respectively, were included in these subgroups.

The time point label for this specimen denotes: about 28 days (+/-7) after the second vaccine dose. AZD1222 recipients given second doses at about 4 weeks or at about 12 weeks were pooled, since spike-specific TCR depth and breadth were not found to differ between the two schedules. Vaccinee samples were obtained from the UK trials COV001 and COV002, which included a single-blind randomized controlled phase 2/3 trial of AZD1222 (ChAdOx1 nCoV-19) in healthy adults. Trial participant PBMC samples were collected at day 0 and day 28 after the second dose for TCRbeta chain sequencing. The CDR3 regions of human TCRbeta chains were subjected to immunosequencing. The paper's processing steps were these. Repertoire TCRs were matched against a reference library of SARS-CoV-2-specific TCRs generated with the MIRA antigen-specificity platform. Breadth was defined as the fraction of unique TCRs that were SARS-CoV-2-associated, and depth was defined as the fraction of total T cells that were SARS-CoV-2-associated. Using the MIRA data, each spike-specific TCR was assigned both to the spike region to which the TCR was reactive and to a CD4 or CD8 class. Log10-transformed breadth and depth values were compared by one-way ANOVA with Sidak's multiple comparisons tests. Imported from immuneACCESS, the table was reduced by TCRdb to in-frame sequences with V and J called. These copies leave out some clones; in studies compared against another copy, an unresolved V gene accounts for under half, and the cause of the remainder is not known. The V and J calls and clone size are taken from that table; D and trimming were inferred from the DNA. A total of roughly 150,000 clones appear in this sample, approximately 91% of them only once. The top ten clonotypes cover around 1.5% of the sample.

This clone was detected only once. What antigen it recognizes has not been identified. Base qualities are not at hand, and no much larger clone is one base apart. V has 11 bases trimmed and J has 4 bases trimmed; junction bases matching no gene number 8. From the germline V gene, CDR1 is MDHEN and CDR2 is SYDVKM. From the cysteine through the phenylalanine, the CDR3 covers 12 amino acids. The CDR3 DNA has 36 bases and is translated from base 1. What the study reported, not specific to this receptor: Conclusions about previously exposed vaccinees are limited because only 5 or 6 AZD1222 recipients were SARS-CoV-2 seropositive at baseline. Reportedly, almost half of the unique spike-specific TCRs recognized epitopes lying outside the regions that are mutated in the B.1.351 and B.1.1.7 variants. In the small 56-69-year group, the increase in depth fell short of significance, most likely because of low power. The vaccine-associated CD4 TCRs covered the entire spike protein, and the dominant responses fell in regions 160-218 and 743-854. After two AZD1222 doses, both the breadth and the depth of spike-specific TCRs were significantly higher than at day 0 and than in MenACWY recipients. No day 14 peak-response samples were available, so repertoires were characterized only after the peak T cell response. Most participants were white British and females outnumbered males, and the authors suggested that clonal diversity may have been underestimated.

Specimen: peripheral blood, collected 28 days after the second AZD1222 dose. The rearranged chain carries TRBV28 and TRBJ2-7, with 7 central nucleotides matching TRBD2. This sequence originates from an adult who received the AZD1222 COVID-19 vaccine. The sequenced DNA is TGTGCCTCAACCGGGACTAAGTACGAGCAGTACTTC. It translates as CASTGTKYEQYF.